The clone carrying this TCR beta chain was recorded once. Its specificity is not known. This sample was taken from a study of cytomegalovirus exposure and HLA in healthy donors. General study results and limits: A link between a missense DCLRE1C variant and TCR beta V- and J-gene trimming emerged from a later analysis. Later analysis suggested links between common viral pathogens and several top significant clusters.

This PCR relied on a set of 60 Vbeta primers and 13 Jbeta primers. The repertoire was sequenced with immunoSEQ multiplex PCR; TCRdb's copy has only in-frame clones and lacks some. The data show under 95,000 clones, over 60% seen once. Sequenced sample: PBMCs. The TCR was taken from a male donor in good health and CMV-seronegative.

The CDR3 protein is CASSEGVDRVYGYTF. The CDR3 coding sequence is TGTGCCAGCAGCGAAGGGGTAGACAGGGTGTATGGCTACACCTTC. J is TRBJ1-2 and V is TRBV9, with 7 bases lining up with TRBD1. The germline CDR1 and CDR2 sequences are SGDLS and YYNGEE. V was pared by 3 bases and J by 5 bases, with 10 bases of the junction left unmatched. CDR3 length equals 15 residues.